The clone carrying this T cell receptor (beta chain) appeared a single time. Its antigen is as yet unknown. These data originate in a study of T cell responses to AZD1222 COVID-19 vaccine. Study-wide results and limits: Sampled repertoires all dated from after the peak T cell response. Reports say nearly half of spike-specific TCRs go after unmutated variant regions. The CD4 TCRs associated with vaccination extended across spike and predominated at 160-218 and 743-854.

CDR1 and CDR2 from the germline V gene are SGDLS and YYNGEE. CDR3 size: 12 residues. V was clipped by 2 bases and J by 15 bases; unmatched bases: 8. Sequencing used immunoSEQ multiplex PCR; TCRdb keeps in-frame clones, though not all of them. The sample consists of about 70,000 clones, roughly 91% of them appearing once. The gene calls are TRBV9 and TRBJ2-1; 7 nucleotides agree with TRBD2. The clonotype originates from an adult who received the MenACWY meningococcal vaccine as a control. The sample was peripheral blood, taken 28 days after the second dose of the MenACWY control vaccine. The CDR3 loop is CASSVGGRMPFF. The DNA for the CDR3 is TGTGCCAGCAGCGTTGGCGGGAGAATGCCGTTCTTC.